Included here is one T cell receptor beta chain sequence, with context. Generated by immunoSEQ multiplex PCR, the TCRdb table keeps only in-frame clones and is missing some. This sample yields 210,000 or so clones, of which about 85% are seen a single time; 18% belongs to the top ten. These data belong to a study of blood T cell repertoires in COVID-19. Germline values: CDR1 SGHNT, CDR2 YYREEE (reference sequence). The CDR3 length is 15 residues. Trimming pared 4 bases from V and 4 bases from J, leaving 17 bases between. This sequence originates from a woman at least 80 years old with active or convalescent COVID-19. Material for sequencing was peripheral blood. The chain combines TRBV5-4 with TRBJ2-5; D perhaps matches TRBD2 (5 bases). The CDR3 DNA is TGTGCCAGCAGCCTTAACAGCGGAGGCGGAGAGACCCAGTACTTC. This gives the protein CASSLNSGGGETQYF.